Listed below are T cell receptor beta chains from one sample, sequenced in a study of shared clonotypes between healthy human individuals. Repertoires were generated with immunoSEQ multiplex PCR, while TCRdb's copy carries only in-frame clones and drops some. The profile shows about 800,000 clones, 90% to 97% of them singletons. The sample taken for sequencing was naive CD8+ T cells sorted from blood. These receptors originate from a man younger than 45 in good health. The CDR3 runs from the conserved cysteine through the conserved F or W. Fields, in order: J gene, D gene, V gene, clone size, CDR3 DNA, CDR3 protein. D genes are given only for firm matches. Size is omitted from some rows. Given values are once, few, many or a class for expanded clones.

j_call: TRBJ2-7
d_call: NA
v_call: TRBV5-4
clone_size: NA
cdr3_nt: TGTGCCAGCAGCTCCGACGTCTACGAGCAGTACTTC
cdr3_aa: CASSSDVYEQYF

j_call: TRBJ2-7
d_call: NA
v_call: TRBV2
clone_size: NA
cdr3_nt: TGTGCCAGCAGTGAGGACTACGAGCAGTACTTC
cdr3_aa: CASSEDYEQYF

j_call: TRBJ1-1
d_call: NA
v_call: TRBV6-1
clone_size: NA
cdr3_nt: TGTGCCAGCAGTGGTCGCTTGGGACAAGGGAGCACTGAAGCTTTCTTT
cdr3_aa: CASSGRLGQGSTEAFF

j_call: TRBJ2-7
d_call: NA
v_call: TRBV7-2
clone_size: NA
cdr3_nt: TGTGCCAGCAGCCCACAAGCGGGTGCCTACGAGCAGTACTTC
cdr3_aa: CASSPQAGAYEQYF

j_call: TRBJ2-2
d_call: NA
v_call: TRBV29-1
clone_size: NA
cdr3_nt: TGCAGCGTTGGCAGATCGAACACCGGGGAGCTGTTTTTT
cdr3_aa: CSVGRSNTGELFF

j_call: TRBJ2-2
d_call: NA
v_call: TRBV25-1
clone_size: NA
cdr3_nt: TGTGCCAGCAGTGAATTCAGGGTGGGCAAAGTCAACACCGGGGAGCTGTTTTTT
cdr3_aa: CASSEFRVGKVNTGELFF

j_call: TRBJ1-5
d_call: TRBD1
v_call: TRBV4-3
clone_size: NA
cdr3_nt: TGCGCCAGCAGCCAAGATGGGACAGTAAATCAGCCCCAGCATTTT
cdr3_aa: CASSQDGTVNQPQHF

j_call: TRBJ1-5
d_call: NA
v_call: TRBV30
clone_size: NA
cdr3_nt: TGTGCCTGGAGCCGATACGGGAGTTCTCAGCCCCAGCATTTT
cdr3_aa: CAWSRYGSSQPQHF

j_call: TRBJ2-5
d_call: NA
v_call: TRBV27
clone_size: few
cdr3_nt: TGTGCCAGCAGTTTATTGGGGGACGAAGAGACCCAGTACTTC
cdr3_aa: CASSLLGDEETQYF

j_call: TRBJ2-2
d_call: NA
v_call: TRBV7-3
clone_size: NA
cdr3_nt: TGTGCCAGCAGCGCACTGGGGTTAGCCGGGGAGCTGTTTTTT
cdr3_aa: CASSALGLAGELFF

j_call: TRBJ2-6
d_call: NA
v_call: TRBV6-5
clone_size: NA
cdr3_nt: TGTGCCAGCAGACCCGGGGTATTCGGGGCCAACGTCCTGACTTTC
cdr3_aa: CASRPGVFGANVLTF

j_call: TRBJ2-3
d_call: TRBD2
v_call: TRBV29-1
clone_size: NA
cdr3_nt: TGCAGCGTTGGACTAGCGGCTAGCACAGATACGCAGTATTTT
cdr3_aa: CSVGLAASTDTQYF

j_call: TRBJ1-5
d_call: NA
v_call: TRBV19
clone_size: NA
cdr3_nt: TGTGCCAGTAGTATAGATCTTCCGGATTCAGGGCAGCCCCAGCATTTT
cdr3_aa: CASSIDLPDSGQPQHF

j_call: TRBJ1-5
d_call: NA
v_call: TRBV11-2
clone_size: NA
cdr3_nt: TGTGCCAGCAGCTTAGAATGGGATCAGCCCCAGCATTTT
cdr3_aa: CASSLEWDQPQHF

j_call: TRBJ2-7
d_call: TRBD2
v_call: TRBV7-6
clone_size: NA
cdr3_nt: TGTGCCAGCAGCCCCTTACCTAGCGGGAAGAACGAGCAGTACTTC
cdr3_aa: CASSPLPSGKNEQYF

j_call: TRBJ1-5
d_call: NA
v_call: TRBV7-9
clone_size: NA
cdr3_nt: TGTGCCAGCAGCTTTGAGGGTCAGCCCCAGCATTTT
cdr3_aa: CASSFEGQPQHF

j_call: TRBJ2-2
d_call: NA
v_call: TRBV7-2
clone_size: NA
cdr3_nt: TGTGCCAGCAATGCAAGGGAAGCCAACACCGGGGAGCTGTTTTTT
cdr3_aa: CASNAREANTGELFF

j_call: TRBJ2-1
d_call: TRBD2
v_call: TRBV11-2
clone_size: NA
cdr3_nt: TGTGCCAGCAGGACCCCAGGGAGGGCGGAGGGTGAGCAGTTCTTC
cdr3_aa: CASRTPGRAEGEQFF

j_call: TRBJ1-1
d_call: TRBD1
v_call: TRBV29-1
clone_size: NA
cdr3_nt: TGCAGCGTTGAAGACGCGCCGGGACAGGGCTTTGAAGCTTTCTTT
cdr3_aa: CSVEDAPGQGFEAFF

j_call: TRBJ2-1
d_call: TRBD2
v_call: TRBV11-3
clone_size: NA
cdr3_nt: TGTGCCAGCAGCGAGGGGATATTAGCGGGAGATGGAGAAGGCTACAATGAGCAGTTCTTC
cdr3_aa: CASSEGILAGDGEGYNEQFF

j_call: TRBJ2-5
d_call: TRBD2
v_call: TRBV10-3
clone_size: few
cdr3_nt: TGTGCGGTCGCTGGGGGAGGGGAAGAGACCCAGTACTTC
cdr3_aa: CAVAGGGEETQYF

j_call: TRBJ2-7
d_call: NA
v_call: TRBV5-6
clone_size: NA
cdr3_nt: TGTGCCAGCCACACAATCGGGGCAAATGTGGGCGAGCAGTACTTC
cdr3_aa: CASHTIGANVGEQYF

j_call: TRBJ2-1
d_call: TRBD1
v_call: TRBV14
clone_size: NA
cdr3_nt: TGTGCCAGCAGCCTTCCACCTGGGACAGGGATATACAATGAGCAGTTCTTC
cdr3_aa: CASSLPPGTGIYNEQFF

j_call: TRBJ2-7
d_call: NA
v_call: TRBV28
clone_size: NA
cdr3_nt: TGTGCCAGCAGTTTGGGGGTTGACTACGAGCAGTACTTC
cdr3_aa: CASSLGVDYEQYF

j_call: TRBJ2-2
d_call: NA
v_call: TRBV6-1
clone_size: NA
cdr3_nt: TGTGCCACCTCCCCCAAGCGGGCGGGCACCGGGGAGCTGTTTTTT
cdr3_aa: CATSPKRAGTGELFF

j_call: TRBJ2-7
d_call: TRBD1
v_call: TRBV9
clone_size: NA
cdr3_nt: TGTGCCAGCAGCCCTGGGGACAGGGGTCTATCCTACGAGCAGTACTTC
cdr3_aa: CASSPGDRGLSYEQYF

j_call: TRBJ2-4
d_call: NA
v_call: TRBV28
clone_size: NA
cdr3_nt: TGTGCCAGCAGTTTAAAATGGGGTGGGTTGGCCAAAAACATTCAGTACTTC
cdr3_aa: CASSLKWGGLAKNIQYF

j_call: TRBJ2-1
d_call: NA
v_call: TRBV7-2
clone_size: few
cdr3_nt: TGTGCCAGCAGCTTATTTAACAATGAGCAGTTCTTC
cdr3_aa: CASSLFNNEQFF

j_call: TRBJ2-1
d_call: NA
v_call: TRBV7-9
clone_size: NA
cdr3_nt: TGTGCCAGCAGCTTGGACTTTCACAATGAGCAGTTCTTC
cdr3_aa: CASSLDFHNEQFF

j_call: TRBJ2-1
d_call: NA
v_call: TRBV6-4
clone_size: NA
cdr3_nt: TGTGCCAGCAGTCCAAAGACGGGGAGTTTCTACAATGAGCAGTTCTTC
cdr3_aa: CASSPKTGSFYNEQFF

j_call: TRBJ1-1
d_call: TRBD1
v_call: TRBV27
clone_size: NA
cdr3_nt: TGCCCCAACAGGGGACGCAGTAAGACTGAAGCTTTCTTT
cdr3_aa: CPNRGRSKTEAFF

j_call: TRBJ2-5
d_call: NA
v_call: TRBV19
clone_size: NA
cdr3_nt: TGTGCCAGTAGTATTGGGGCAGCCGTTCGTAGGGAGACCCAGTACTTC
cdr3_aa: CASSIGAAVRRETQYF

j_call: TRBJ2-1
d_call: NA
v_call: TRBV20-1
clone_size: NA
cdr3_nt: TGCAGTGCCGCAGTGGGGGTTGAGCAGTTCTTC
cdr3_aa: CSAAVGVEQFF

j_call: TRBJ2-3
d_call: NA
v_call: TRBV2
clone_size: NA
cdr3_nt: TGTGCCAGCAGTGAACCCTTAACAGATACGCAGTATTTT
cdr3_aa: CASSEPLTDTQYF

j_call: TRBJ1-5
d_call: NA
v_call: TRBV7-9
clone_size: NA
cdr3_nt: TGTGCCAGCAGCCCAAGCACAGGGCGCGGCAATCAGCCCCAGCATTTT
cdr3_aa: CASSPSTGRGNQPQHF

j_call: TRBJ2-7
d_call: NA
v_call: TRBV6-6
clone_size: NA
cdr3_nt: TGTGCCAGCAGTTACTCTGCCAACGTGGTCTACTACGAGCAGTACTTC
cdr3_aa: CASSYSANVVYYEQYF

j_call: TRBJ2-3
d_call: NA
v_call: TRBV27
clone_size: NA
cdr3_nt: TGTGCCAGCTATAGCGGAGACACAGATACGCAGTATTTT
cdr3_aa: CASYSGDTDTQYF

j_call: TRBJ2-7
d_call: NA
v_call: TRBV27
clone_size: NA
cdr3_nt: TGTGCCAGCAGTCCCCGCCCGACTGTCTCCTACGAGCAGTACTTC
cdr3_aa: CASSPRPTVSYEQYF

j_call: TRBJ2-3
d_call: NA
v_call: TRBV21-1
clone_size: NA
cdr3_nt: TGTGCCTTCCCGGCGGGGGACAGGGGCGTCCGAGATACGCAGTATTTT
cdr3_aa: CAFPAGDRGVRDTQYF

j_call: TRBJ1-1
d_call: NA
v_call: TRBV4-3
clone_size: NA
cdr3_nt: TGCGCCAGCAGCCAAGACCCAGAGGGCGCTAGGCCCCAACACACTGAAGCTTTCTTT
cdr3_aa: CASSQDPEGARPQHTEAFF